The following is a T cell receptor beta chain sequence with its context. Its antigen specificity is not known. Per-nucleotide qualities are absent, and no much larger clonotype sits a single base away. TCR beta CDR3 regions were amplified from RNA transcripts. A first-round RT-PCR of the TCR CDR3 used the HTBI primer set with the Qiagen OneStep RT-PCR kit. Libraries were constructed in a second round of multiplex PCR, after which size selection and purification were carried out. Sequencing of the libraries was done on an Illumina HiSeq2000 using paired-end 100 bp reads. The authors processed their data as follows. Raw data were processed with SOAPnuke, discarding reads with adapters, uncalled bases, mean Phred below 15, or no exact constant-primer or identifier match. High-quality paired reads were merged using COPE v1.2.5, and each unique nucleotide sequence was defined as a clonotype. MiTCR v1.1 was used to align clonotypes to the IMGT TRBV, TRBD and TRBJ reference segments. Analysis was restricted to V-J combinations with a frequency above 0.0001, which covered about 99% of repertoires. A TCS score was defined as the ratio of F50 (clonal expansion) to E x V (chaos), with BLOSUM62-based TCRdist applied between CDR3 peptides within each V-J. Welch's t-statistics and random forest reduced 500 to 650 V-J features to roughly 13, which were used in a naive Bayes classifier (R e1071). TCRdb reprocessing: public reads trimmed at Q25 with fastp, clones called with MiXCR, in-frame beta chains kept. Rows with one shared CDR3 protein collapse into an entry with the most common genes and DNA. The V and J calls were determined by TCRdb, not by the authors. The sample table shows under 600,000 distinct CDR3 sequences, and 16% are seen once. Jointly, the top ten make up roughly 3.3% of the sample.

Ophthalmopathy patients had moderately to severely active disease, with a Clinical Activity Score of 3 or more, a NOSPECS grade of 4 or more, and a disease duration of less than 3 months. The study excluded patients with uncontrolled infections, other autoimmune diseases, pregnancy or lactation. Diagnoses relied on clinical symptoms, serum thyroxine and TRAb, thyroid ultrasound and orbital computed tomography. PBMCs were isolated from about 10 ml of fresh peripheral blood by Ficoll-Paque density gradient centrifugation. Trizol reagent was used to extract total RNA, and RNA quality was then checked on an Agilent 2100 Bioanalyzer. The CDR3 starts with the cysteine, ends with the phenylalanine, and has 14 residues. The DNA shown is the 42-base CDR3, in frame from base 1. V gives up 1 base and J gives up 11 bases, and the segment between their germline ends measures 12 bases. Reading the germline V gene (reference sequence) gives CDR1 SEHNR and CDR2 FQNEAQ.

These data belong to a study of T cells in Graves' hyperthyroidism and ophthalmopathy (dated by TCRdb to the late 2010s). Broadly, across the study: Peripheral blood samples were taken at initial diagnosis, before any treatment was given. An independent validation cohort of under 20 hyperthyroidism patients and 17 patients who later progressed to ophthalmopathy tested prospective prediction of ophthalmopathy. The paper reports TCR Vbeta CDR3 sequencing of 140 or so peripheral blood samples: 40 or so ophthalmopathy, under 80 hyperthyroidism and around 17 progressor patients. For training and testing, the roughly 100 patients in the discovery cohort were randomly divided in a 7:3 ratio. The study also compared thyroid tissue and blood T-cell repertoires from 5 to 7 Graves' hyperthyroidism patients. Following sampling, methimazole starting at 30 mg daily was given to hyperthyroidism patients, and high-dose intravenous methylprednisolone was given to ophthalmopathy patients. To identify TCR V-J signatures that set the groups apart, the researchers used a discovery cohort of roughly 100 patients, made up of 40 to 45 with Graves' ophthalmopathy and 55 to 65 with stable Graves' hyperthyroidism.

Here is what the overall study found, with its caveats: A 13 V-J signature model separated ophthalmopathy from stable hyperthyroidism, with roughly 88% sensitivity and just under 84% specificity in cross-validation and 80%/75% in testing. Most expanded thyroid clonotypes (frequency above 0.001) were also detected in blood, suggesting blood repertoires may reflect thyroid immune responses. Sample size was not statistically predetermined, and blinding of investigators to group allocation was not performed. In validation, progression to ophthalmopathy was predicted by the model with about 70% sensitivity and 72% to 80% specificity, a median of around 6.5 months before onset.

The chain is assembled from TRBV7-9 and TRBJ1-6; possibly the D gene is TRBD1, per 5 matching bases. This receptor was obtained from a woman aged 40 to 50 with Graves' ophthalmopathy. Sequenced sample: blood. The CDR3 has the sequence CASSLELVGPPLHF. The nucleotide sequence reads TGTGCCAGCAGCTTAGAATTAGTGGGGCCACCCCTCCACTTT.